One and the same sample provided the 19 T cell receptor beta chains below, sequenced in a study of blood T cells in healthy people across ages. Alongside a J-beta primer mix, a sample-barcoded 5' primer served in a second PCR lasting roughly 7 to 11 cycles. Each CDR3 protein is one row after TCRdb ran MiXCR on the 5' RACE reads. This table holds 800,000 to 1,300,000 distinct CDR3 sequences, under 30% found once. The same specimen was also included in a second study, on T cells of mothers and their children.

Sequenced input: blood. Receptor source: a girl aged 2 to 9 in good health.

The chain employs TRBV4-1 and TRBJ2-7, with 8 bases that match TRBD2. Germline trimming cut 3 bases from V and 1 base from J; bases unmatched to any gene: 11. CDR1 is MGHRA, CDR2 YSYEKL, per germline. CDR3 size: 17 residues. The DNA for the CDR3 is TGCGCCAGCAGCCACAAGCCCGGGACTAGTGGTTCCTACGAGCAGTACTTC. Protein: CASSHKPGTSGSYEQYF.

In its sample, this clonotype was seen a few times. The rearrangement joins TRBV11-2 to TRBJ1-4; D ambiguous. V gave up 3 bases and J gave up 4 bases, with 9 bases separating them. Germline V gives CDR1 SGHAT, CDR2 FQNNGV. The CDR3 loop spans 14 amino acids. The DNA of the CDR3 is TGTGCCAGCAGCTTGTGGTCAGATAATGAAAAACTGTTTTTT. Translated: CASSLWSDNEKLFF. The full variable domain, in which reference TRBV11-2 and TRBJ1-4 provide the parts outside the CDR3, is EAGVAQSPRYKIIEKRQSVAFWCNPISGHATLYWYQQILGQGPKLLIQFQNNGVVDDSQLPKDRFSAERLKGVDSTLKIQPAKLEDSAVYLCASSLWSDNEKLFFGSGTQLSVL.

The chain links TRBV10-3 to TRBJ2-7; D tentatively reads TRBD1 or TRBD2 (5 bases each). Looked up from germline, CDR1 is ENHRY and CDR2 is SYGVKD. The CDR3 consists of 16 residues. Deletions cut 3 bases from V and 2 bases from J, with 17 bases between. This chain's CDR3 is CAISDPGTSRTYEQYF. As DNA, the CDR3 is TGTGCCATCAGTGACCCCGGGACCTCTCGAACCTACGAGCAGTACTTC.

This clonotype was counted only a few times. This chain joins TRBV11-2 and TRBJ1-2, with D hard to call. The CDR3 length is 13 residues. The V gene's germline CDR1 is SGHAT and CDR2 FQNNGV. Trimming shortened V by 0 bases and J by 8 bases, and 10 bases separated the two germline ends. The CDR3 sequence: CASSLDQVGGYTF. The CDR3 DNA follows: TGTGCCAGCAGCTTAGATCAAGTGGGGGGCTACACCTTC.

The chain is built from TRBV7-9 and TRBJ2-1; maybe TRBD2 (5 bases). The CDR3 extends over 12 amino acids. Per germline, CDR1 SEHNR and CDR2 FQNEAQ (reference sequence). V lost 5 bases to trimming and J lost 9 bases, with 11 bases between them. This CDR3 is CASSPTAGEQFF. CDR3 sequence (DNA): TGTGCCAGCAGCCCGACGGCGGGTGAGCAGTTCTTC.

As concerns this clonotype: The junction departs from the called germline gene at one end, perhaps through a read error. The CDR3 nucleotides are TGTGCCAACAGTTACGAGGCAGGGGGTTCCTACGAGCAGTACTTC. Translation gives CANSYEAGGSYEQYF. The chain joins TRBV6-6 to TRBJ2-7, with 7 bases aligning to TRBD1. The germline V gene has CDR1 MNHNY and CDR2 SVGAGI (reference sequence). The CDR3 consists of 15 residues.

The chain is built from TRBV28 and TRBJ2-3, with D possibly TRBD2 on 6 matching bases. Germline loops: CDR1 MDHEN, CDR2 SYDVKM. This CDR3 has 14 amino acids. V was cut by 2 bases and J by 5 bases, with 11 bases left in between. DNA for the CDR3: TGTGCCAGCAGTTTAGCGGGGCGGAGAGATACGCAGTATTTT. This codes for CASSLAGRRDTQYF. Drawing the rest from reference TRBV28 and TRBJ2-3, the complete variable domain is DVKVTQSSRYLVKRTGEKVFLECVQDMDHENMFWYRQDPGLGLRLIYFSYDVKMKEKGDIPEGYSVSREKKERFSLILESASTNQTSMYLCASSLAGRRDTQYFGPGTRLTVL.

The genes are TRBV20-1 and TRBJ2-7, with TRBD2 matching 10 bases. The germline CDR1 and CDR2 sequences are DFQATT and SNEGSKA (reference sequence). V lost 6 bases to trimming and J lost 6 bases; unmatched junction nucleotides: 8. The CDR3 has 13 residues. The CDR3, as DNA: TGCAGTGCCTCAAGCGGGGGGGCGGGCGAGCAGTACTTC. This encodes CSASSGGAGEQYF.

This clonotype appeared once. This CDR3 is missing its conserved last phenylalanine or tryptophan, likely due to a read error. This rearrangement joins TRBV7-2 to TRBJ2-1, with D unresolved. Trimming left V 1 base short and J 4 bases short, with 11 bases between. The V gene's germline CDR1 is SGHTA and CDR2 FQGNSA. The length of the CDR3 is 15 residues. In nucleotides, the CDR3 is TGTGCCAGCAGCTTAGTATACTACGAGTACAATGAGCAGTTCCTC. Protein sequence: CASSLVYYEYNEQFL.

There are a few counts of this clonotype. The chain carries TRBV7-2 and TRBJ2-7; D remains unclear. V was shortened by 1 base and J by 4 bases, with 11 bases between the two germline ends. The CDR3 consists of 14 residues. Germline V gene sequence: CDR1 SGHTA, CDR2 FQGNSA. As DNA, the CDR3 is TGTGCCAGCAGCTTAGTTTTGTGGCAGTACGAGCAGTACTTC. Residues: CASSLVLWQYEQYF.

In this sample, this clonotype turned up a few times. The chain combines TRBV28 with TRBJ2-5; 16 nucleotides line up with TRBD2. V trimming: 3 bases; J trimming: 6 bases; junction bases outside the gene matches: 7. The CDR3 covers 17 residues. Germline-derived CDR1 and CDR2 are MDHEN and SYDVKM. CDR3 sequence: CASSLGLAGGPGKTQYF. The CDR3, as DNA: TGTGCCAGCAGTTTGGGACTAGCGGGAGGGCCGGGAAAGACCCAGTACTTC.

This clonotype was counted between two and nine times. The chain couples TRBV12-3 or TRBV12-4 to TRBJ1-2; TRBD1 might be the D (5 bases). Trimming removed 5 bases at V and 7 bases at J, with 20 bases between. The CDR3 runs 15 residues. The CDR3 spells CASSKKRGVDGGYTF. The CDR3 DNA is TGTGCCAGCAGTAAGAAGAGGGGCGTTGATGGTGGCTACACCTTC.

This clonotype was observed a few times. The gene calls are TRBV3-1 and TRBJ2-6; D not certain. V dropped 4 bases and J dropped 2 bases, with 9 bases sitting between them. This CDR3 contains 15 residues. Germline CDR1 and CDR2: LGHDT and YNNKEL (reference sequence). The CDR3 reads CASSRPGAGANVLTF. CDR3 DNA: TGTGCCAGCAGCCGGCCTGGCGCTGGGGCCAACGTCCTGACTTTC.

The gene calls are TRBV20-1 and TRBJ2-1; D uncertain. Germline V CDR1 and CDR2: DFQATT, SNEGSKA (reference sequence). V was trimmed by 6 bases and J by 5 bases, leaving 11 bases between them. CDR3 length equals 12 residues. The CDR3 DNA reads as TGCAGTGCCCATAGACCCGACAATGAGCAGTTCTTC. It specifies CSAHRPDNEQFF.

The chain carries TRBV6-5 and TRBJ1-4; no reliable D call. V was trimmed by 5 bases and J by 3 bases, leaving 13 bases between them. From germline, CDR1 is MNHEY and CDR2 SVGAGI. The CDR3 consists of 15 residues. The CDR3 reads CASSLTWAPNEKLFF. For the CDR3, the DNA is TGTGCCAGCAGTCTAACCTGGGCCCCTAATGAAAAACTGTTTTTT.

The chain links TRBV9 to TRBJ2-3; D unresolved. The CDR3 is 15 amino acids. Trimming took 0 bases from V and 6 from J, leaving 14 bases between them. From germline, CDR1 is SGDLS and CDR2 YYNGEE. The CDR3 region has the DNA TGTGCCAGCAGCGTAGAACCTTTCCTGGGGGATACGCAGTATTTT. This sequence encodes CASSVEPFLGDTQYF.

V gene TRBV5-1 combines with J gene TRBJ1-6; no clear D. This CDR3 has 15 amino acids. Germline V gives CDR1 SGHRS, CDR2 YFSETQ. Trimming pared 0 bases from V and 10 bases from J, leaving 14 bases between. This chain's CDR3 is CASSLVQGGRSPLHF. Here the CDR3 DNA reads TGCGCCAGCAGCTTGGTCCAAGGAGGAAGATCACCCCTCCACTTT.

This clonotype was observed at least ten times. The CDR3 DNA follows: TGTGCCAGCAGCCCCGGGGACACTGAAGCTTTCTTT. This translates into CASSPGDTEAFF. V usage is TRBV9 and J usage is TRBJ1-1; D not resolved. V shed 4 bases and J shed 3 bases, with 7 bases lying between them. Germline CDR1 reads SGDLS; CDR2 reads YYNGEE. The CDR3 sequence is 12 residues long.

CDR3 sequence (DNA): TGCGCCAGCAGCGCTGGGGCAGAGAACACTGAAGCTTTCTTT. It specifies CASSAGAENTEAFF. The chain carries TRBV5-1 and TRBJ1-1, with D possibly matching TRBD1 (5 bases). V shed 4 bases and J shed 1 base, with 11 bases lying between them. The CDR3 spans 14 residues. CDR1 is SGHRS and CDR2 is YFSETQ in the germline V gene.